This T cell receptor (beta chain) was found in a study of blood T cells in healthy people across ages. Study-level background: About one barcoded beta molecule per two T cells was the capture yield of template switching.

Next came a second PCR, run for roughly 7 to 12 cycles, which used a sample-barcoded 5' primer along with a J-beta primer mix. In TCRdb, the 5' RACE reads were re-called with MiXCR into one record per CDR3 protein. This table has about 1.6 million distinct CDR3 sequences, roughly 32% appearing once. Healthy Caucasian individuals from Russia aged roughly 6 to 90 served as donors. It was approximately 10 milliliters of peripheral blood that were drawn from each donor. This clonotype was counted a few times. Antigen: not known. Study conclusions and caveats: Higher diversity, along with more naive CD4+ cells, distinguished long-lived donors from aged donors.

CDR1 and CDR2 (germline): MGHRA, YSYEKL. V shed 0 bases and J shed 10 bases, with 13 bases lying between them. The CDR3 spans 14 residues. The sequenced sample consisted of blood. The chain is built from TRBV4-1 and TRBJ2-1; no clear D. This clonotype was sampled from a woman aged 30 to 39 in good health. CDR3 bases: TGCGCCAGCAGCCAAGATGAGGAAGGGTGGGAGCAGTTCTTC. This encodes CASSQDEEGWEQFF.